This record covers a single TCR beta chain. The CDR3 runs to 15 residues. Trimming at V came to 6 bases and at J to 5 bases, leaving 8 bases not matched to a gene. Germline-derived CDR1 and CDR2 are MNHNY and SVGAGI (reference sequence). This specimen belongs to a study of cytotoxic CD8 clonotypes in ibrutinib-treated CLL. TCRdb's table, derived via immunoSEQ multiplex PCR, lists solely in-frame clones and lacks some. Among several thousand clones listed, over 60% were seen once. The chain couples TRBV6-6 to TRBJ2-7; 12 bases are a match to TRBD2. The specimen comprised PBMCs, sampled before ibrutinib treatment. This TCR was sampled from a human donor with chronic lymphocytic leukemia. CDR3 nucleotide sequence: TGTGCCAGCAGCAAACCGACTAGCGGGAGCAACGAGCAGTACTTC. Its translation: CASSKPTSGSNEQYF.